This TCR beta chain was profiled in a study of blood T cell repertoires in COVID-19. The germline CDR1 and CDR2 sequences are MDHEN and SYDVKM. V was clipped by 7 bases and J by 4 bases, with 17 bases between them. This CDR3 has 14 residues. Produced via immunoSEQ multiplex PCR; TCRdb's table is partial and in-frame only. The sample records around 150,000 clones, roughly 84% being singletons. The source is a man aged 25-40 years with COVID-19, enrolled during active disease. Sequencing used peripheral blood. The rearrangement links TRBV28 to TRBJ2-7, with D possibly TRBD2 on 6 matching bases. CDR3 sequence: CASTTTGGTYEQYF. CDR3 in DNA: TGTGCCAGCACCACGACGGGCGGGACTTACGAGCAGTACTTC. The variable domain in full, with the rest retrieved from reference TRBV28 and TRBJ2-7, is DVKVTQSSRYLVKRTGEKVFLECVQDMDHENMFWYRQDPGLGLRLIYFSYDVKMKEKGDIPEGYSVSREKKERFSLILESASTNQTSMYLCASTTTGGTYEQYFGPGTRLTVT.